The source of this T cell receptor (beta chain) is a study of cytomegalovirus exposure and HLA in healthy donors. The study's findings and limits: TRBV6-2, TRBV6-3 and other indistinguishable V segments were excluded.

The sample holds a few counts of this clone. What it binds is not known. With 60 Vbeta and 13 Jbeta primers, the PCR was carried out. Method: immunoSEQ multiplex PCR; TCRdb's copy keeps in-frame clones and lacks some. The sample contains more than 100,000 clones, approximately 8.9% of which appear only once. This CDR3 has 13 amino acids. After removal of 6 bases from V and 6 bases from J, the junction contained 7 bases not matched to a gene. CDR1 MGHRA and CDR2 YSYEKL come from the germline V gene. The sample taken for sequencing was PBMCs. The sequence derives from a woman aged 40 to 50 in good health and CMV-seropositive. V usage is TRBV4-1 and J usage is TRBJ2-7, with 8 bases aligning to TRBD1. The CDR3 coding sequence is TGCGCCAGCAGTGGACAGGGTGTAGGCGAGCAGTACTTC. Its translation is CASSGQGVGEQYF.